The 31 T cell receptor beta chains in this list originate from one sample, sequenced in a study of CXCR3-negative and CXCR3-positive naive CD8 T cells. Study results and limitations: TRB CDR3s were more hydrophobic in CXCR3-positive than in CXCR3-negative naive cells.

These TCRs are of unknown antigen specificity. The libraries of TRB cDNA were prepared using 5' RACE with UMI labels. Reprocessing the 5' RACE reads, TCRdb reports a single entry for every CDR3 protein and omits DNA. Its listing shows 130,000 to 150,000 distinct CDR3 sequences. Sequencing used naive CXCR3+ CD8+ T cells from blood. Documented subset: CD45RO-CCR7+CD27+CD95- naive CD8+ T cells expressing CXCR3 (TNR3+). These receptors all stem from a human donor in good health. Some clones in this sample may be carry-over from other donors' samples.

The chain has TRBV10-3 and TRBJ2-3; TCRdb's D gene call, TRBD2, goes unchecked for lack of DNA. Germline values: CDR1 ENHRY, CDR2 SYGVKD. The CDR3 is made up of 17 amino acids. CDR3 amino acids: CAISESVGAGGPDTQYF.

This chain links TRBV28 with TRBJ1-4. The CDR3 runs to 15 residues. Germline assignment: CDR1 MDHEN and CDR2 SYDVKM. The CDR3 sequence is CASSLYDGSNEKLFF.

The chain joins TRBV21-1 to TRBJ2-7; TCRdb picks TRBD1, but there is no DNA to check that call. TRBV21-1 counts as a pseudogene. This CDR3 contains 13 residues. CDR3: CASRQGQHYEQYF.

The V call is TRBV28, the J call TRBJ1-5; lacking DNA, the TRBD1 call made by TCRdb goes unchecked. The germline CDR1 and CDR2 sequences are MDHEN and SYDVKM. CDR3 length: 15 residues. The CDR3 sequence: CASSKAAGVNQPQHF.

V and J are TRBV4-2 and TRBJ2-1; absent DNA, TCRdb's TRBD2 call cannot be checked. The germline CDR1 and CDR2 sequences are LGHNA and YNFKEQ. The CDR3 runs to 15 residues. The CDR3: CASSQERGGRNEQFF.

The genes are TRBV29-1 and TRBJ1-3; TCRdb names TRBD1, which stays unverified in the absence of DNA. Germline CDR1 reads SQVTM; CDR2 reads ANQGSEA. The CDR3 loop spans 14 amino acids. The CDR3 spells CSGTGTDSGNTIYF.

The chain links TRBV7-9 to TRBJ1-1; TCRdb's D call, TRBD1, is unchecked because there is no DNA. The germline CDR1 and CDR2 sequences are SEHNR and FQNEAQ (reference sequence). The CDR3 covers 13 residues. The CDR3 protein is CASSPLADRGAFF.

This chain connects TRBV6-6 to TRBJ2-5; TCRdb's assignment of TRBD2 cannot be checked, as there is no DNA. CDR1 is MNHNY and CDR2 is SVGAGI in the germline V gene (reference sequence). The CDR3 totals 15 residues. This CDR3 reads CASSYFASGMETQYF.

The V and J genes are TRBV11-2 and TRBJ2-5; TCRdb reports TRBD2, a call that lacks DNA to check it against. The CDR3 covers 14 residues. Germline-derived CDR1 and CDR2 are SGHAT and FQNNGV. CDR3 sequence reads: CASSFGGAGETQYF.

The genes are TRBV19 and TRBJ2-1; lacking DNA, the TRBD1 call made by TCRdb goes unchecked. CDR3 size: 15 residues. CDR1 and CDR2 (germline): LNHDA, SQIVND (reference sequence). The CDR3 sequence: CASSIWDRGRDEQFF. Combining the CDR3 with reference TRBV19 and TRBJ2-1 gives the whole variable domain DGGITQSPKYLFRKEGQNVTLSCEQNLNHDAMYWYRQDPGQGLRLIYYSQIVNDFQKGDIAEGYSVSREKKESFPLTVTSAQKNPTAFYLCASSIWDRGRDEQFFGPGTRLTVL.

The CDR3 is CASSFTRVGTEAFF. This chain connects TRBV28 to TRBJ1-1; TCRdb's assignment of TRBD1 cannot be checked, as there is no DNA. The CDR3 has 14 amino acids. CDR1 MDHEN and CDR2 SYDVKM come from the germline V gene.

The chain has TRBV12-3 or TRBV12-4 and TRBJ2-5; TCRdb calls TRBD2, which cannot be checked without DNA. The CDR3 is 16 residues long. CDR3 amino acids: CASSFKRGGTGETQYF.

The genes are TRBV7-9 and TRBJ2-1; TCRdb's D call of TRBD1 is untestable without DNA. Germline values: CDR1 SEHNR, CDR2 FQNEAQ (reference sequence). This CDR3 region has 15 residues. The CDR3 sequence: CASGTGQGTYNEQFF.

The rearrangement uses TRBV11-3 and TRBJ2-2. CDR1 is SGHNT and CDR2 is YENEEA in the germline V gene. CDR3 size: 15 residues. The CDR3 region is CASSLDRANTGELFF.

The rearrangement uses TRBV9 and TRBJ1-6; the D call from TCRdb, TRBD1, cannot be confirmed without DNA. The germline gives CDR1 SGDLS, CDR2 YYNGEE. This CDR3 has 15 amino acids. This chain's CDR3 is CASSETGADHSPLHF.

The chain employs TRBV29-1 and TRBJ1-2; there is no DNA to check the TCRdb D call of TRBD1. The CDR3 totals 13 residues. Germline-derived CDR1 and CDR2 are SQVTM and ANQGSEA. CDR3 sequence reads: CSAWDSTNYGYTF. The full variable domain, completed using reference TRBV29-1 and TRBJ1-2, is SAVISQKPSRDICQRGTSLTIQCQVDSQVTMMFWYRQQPGQSLTLIATANQGSEATYESGFVIDKFPISRPNLTFSTLTVSNMSPEDSSIYLCSAWDSTNYGYTFGSGTRLTVV.

Here the CDR3 reads CASSESGLSPNEQFF. The V call is TRBV5-6, the J call TRBJ2-1; no DNA is available, so the TRBD2 call from TCRdb remains unchecked. CDR1 and CDR2 from the germline V gene are SGHDT and YYEEEE. The CDR3 is 15 amino acids.

This sequence joins TRBV7-2 and TRBJ2-7; TCRdb outputs TRBD2, but without DNA this stays unchecked. This CDR3 has 14 residues. The germline V gene encodes CDR1 SGHTA and CDR2 FQGNSA. The CDR3 spells CASSLAVGLREQYF.

The chain combines TRBV7-9 with TRBJ2-7; TCRdb's D gene call, TRBD1, goes unchecked for lack of DNA. The CDR3 contains 11 residues. Germline V gene sequence: CDR1 SEHNR, CDR2 FQNEAQ (reference sequence). CDR3 amino acids: CASNRGHEQYF.

This chain connects TRBV29-1 to TRBJ1-2; lacking DNA, the TRBD1 call made by TCRdb goes unchecked. The V gene's germline CDR1 is SQVTM and CDR2 ANQGSEA. This CDR3 is built from 12 residues. CDR3 sequence: CSVAQGIDGYTF.

The chain joins TRBV24-1 to TRBJ2-7; the D call of TRBD1 rests on TCRdb alone, since no DNA is present to check it. Germline values: CDR1 KGHDR, CDR2 SFDVKD. The CDR3 totals 15 residues. The CDR3 region is CATSDAWDRAYEQYF.

The chain uses TRBV21-1 and TRBJ2-7. TRBV21-1 is deemed a pseudogene. The CDR3 is made up of 15 amino acids. CDR3 residues: CASSSWRERLREQYF.

This rearrangement joins TRBV4-1 to TRBJ2-7; TCRdb selects TRBD2, and the lack of DNA leaves this call unchecked. Germline-derived CDR1 and CDR2 are MGHRA and YSYEKL. The CDR3 is 13 residues long. The CDR3 protein is CASSQASGYEQYF.

The chain employs TRBV28 and TRBJ1-5. CDR1 is MDHEN and CDR2 is SYDVKM in the germline V gene. The CDR3 totals 13 residues. This CDR3 reads CASNGGYGQPQHF.

CDR3 protein: CASSFLAVPSSTDTQYF. The genes are TRBV7-3 and TRBJ2-3; the D call from TCRdb, TRBD2, cannot be confirmed without DNA. The CDR3 loop spans 17 amino acids. CDR1 and CDR2 from the germline V gene are SGHTA and FQGTGA.

This chain uses TRBV11-2 with TRBJ2-5; the TRBD2 assignment by TCRdb is unverifiable without DNA. This CDR3 has 15 residues. The V gene's germline CDR1 is SGHAT and CDR2 FQNNGV. CDR3 region: CASSLGTRRGETQYF.

The V gene is TRBV7-9, the J gene TRBJ2-1. Per germline, CDR1 SEHNR and CDR2 FQNEAQ (reference sequence). The CDR3 has 12 amino acids. The CDR3 loop reads CASSLGKNEQFF.

The chain links TRBV29-1 to TRBJ2-7. Germline V lookup: CDR1 SQVTM, CDR2 ANQGSEA. This CDR3 is built from 13 residues. This chain's CDR3 is CSVEVSGTYEQYF.

V is TRBV12-3 or TRBV12-4 and J is TRBJ2-7. The CDR3 sequence is 13 residues long. The CDR3 here is CASRLTDSYEQYF.

The V call is TRBV29-1, the J call TRBJ2-7. Looked up from germline, CDR1 is SQVTM and CDR2 is ANQGSEA. This CDR3 is 12 amino acids long. The CDR3 protein is CSVVSGPYEQYF.

The chain carries TRBV14 and TRBJ1-2; no DNA is available, so the TRBD1 call from TCRdb remains unchecked. The CDR3 contains 15 residues. Per the germline V gene, CDR1 is SGHDN and CDR2 is FVKESK. Here the CDR3 reads CASRRGRQGDYGYTF.